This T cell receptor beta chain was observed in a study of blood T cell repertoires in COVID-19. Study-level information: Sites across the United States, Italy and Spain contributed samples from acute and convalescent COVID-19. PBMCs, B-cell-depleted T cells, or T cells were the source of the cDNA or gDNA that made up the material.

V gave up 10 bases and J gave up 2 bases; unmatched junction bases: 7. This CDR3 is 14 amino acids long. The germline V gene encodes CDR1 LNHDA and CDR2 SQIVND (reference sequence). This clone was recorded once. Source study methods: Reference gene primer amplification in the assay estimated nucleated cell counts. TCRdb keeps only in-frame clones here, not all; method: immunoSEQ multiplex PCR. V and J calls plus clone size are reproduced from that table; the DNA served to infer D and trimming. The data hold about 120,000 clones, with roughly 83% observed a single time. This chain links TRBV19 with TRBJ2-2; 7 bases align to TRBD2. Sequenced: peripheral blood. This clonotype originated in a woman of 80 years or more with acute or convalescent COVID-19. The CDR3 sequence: CATLSGTNTGELFF. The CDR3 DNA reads TGTGCCACCTTAAGCGGGACTAACACCGGGGAGCTGTTTTTT.